This T cell receptor (beta chain) derives from a study of beta chain features in type 1 diabetes. Turning to the study itself: Age, gender and cell yields were alike across patients and healthy donors.

The V segment lost 4 bases and the J segment 2 bases; nucleotides outside the gene matches: 6. The CDR3 is made up of 15 amino acids. CDR1 and CDR2 from the germline V gene are SGHNT and YYREEE (reference sequence). To note about this clone: The antigen remains undetermined.

Staining for CD45RO/CCR7/CD25/CD127/CD95/CD27 allowed sorting of CD4+ naive, central memory, regulatory and stem cell-like memory cells. Expressed TCRB transcripts were sequenced after all isolated RNA was converted to cDNA. Sequencing used immunoSEQ multiplex PCR; TCRdb keeps in-frame clones, though not all of them. This sample carries 400,000 to 500,000 clones, 11% to 15% of them seen once, and the ten largest clones take about 0.034%. Study-wide results and caveats: TCRB rearrangement may or may not be influenced by HLA type; here this remained unresolved. Patients with type 1 diabetes showed fewer VDJ junction insertions and more deletions.

The receptor comes from a man aged 30 to 39 in good health. V is TRBV5-4 and J is TRBJ2-1, with TRBD1 identical over 7 bases. Sequenced: naive CD4+ T cells from blood. CDR3 region: CASSVYRGPYNEQFF. The DNA of the CDR3 is TGTGCCAGCAGCGTCTACAGGGGCCCCTACAATGAGCAGTTCTTC. Based on the CDR3 plus reference TRBV5-4 and TRBJ2-1, the full variable domain is ETGVTQSPTHLIKTRGQQVTLRCSSQSGHNTVSWYQQALGQGPQFIFQYYREEENGRGNFPPRFSGLQFPNYSSELNVNALELDDSALYLCASSVYRGPYNEQFFGPGTRLTVL.